The source of this T cell receptor (beta chain) is a study of T cell responses to AZD1222 COVID-19 vaccine. General study findings and limits: CD4 TCRs associated with vaccination spanned spike, dominating at 160-218 and 743-854.

The CDR3 totals 13 residues. The V end was cut by 2 bases, the J end by 1 base, with 5 bases between. Germline CDR1 KGHSY, CDR2 FQNENV. Sequenced by immunoSEQ multiplex PCR; TCRdb stores in-frame clones only, minus some. The data contain fewer than 150,000 clones, 85% to 95% of them singletons. On this clone: Its matching antigen is unknown.

The chain combines TRBV16 with TRBJ1-1; D is ambiguous. The receptor was derived from an adult in good health. Sequenced material: peripheral blood, taken on day 0 of AZD1222 vaccination. CDR3 region: CASSQQQNTEAFF. CDR3 coding DNA: TGTGCCAGCAGCCAACAGCAGAACACTGAAGCTTTCTTT.